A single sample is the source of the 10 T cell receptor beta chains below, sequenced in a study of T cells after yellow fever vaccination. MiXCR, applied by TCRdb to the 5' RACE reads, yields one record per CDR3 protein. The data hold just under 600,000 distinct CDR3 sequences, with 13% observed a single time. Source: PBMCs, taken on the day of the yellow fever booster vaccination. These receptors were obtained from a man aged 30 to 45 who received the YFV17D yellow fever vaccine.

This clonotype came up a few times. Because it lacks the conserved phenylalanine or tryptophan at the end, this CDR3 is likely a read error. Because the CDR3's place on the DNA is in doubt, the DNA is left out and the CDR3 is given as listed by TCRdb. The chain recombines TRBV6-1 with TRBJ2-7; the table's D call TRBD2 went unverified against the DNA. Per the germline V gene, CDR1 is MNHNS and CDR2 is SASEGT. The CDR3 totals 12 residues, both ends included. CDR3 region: CASSEASSGGAY.

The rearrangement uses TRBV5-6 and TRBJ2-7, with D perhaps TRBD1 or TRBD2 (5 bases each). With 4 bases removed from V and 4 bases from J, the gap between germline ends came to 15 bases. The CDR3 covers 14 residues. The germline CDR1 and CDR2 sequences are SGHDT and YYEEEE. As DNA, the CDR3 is TGTGCCAGCAGCGGAACCGGGACCCCGTACGAGCAGTACTTC. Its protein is CASSGTGTPYEQYF. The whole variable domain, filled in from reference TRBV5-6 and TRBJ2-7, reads DAGVTQSPTHLIKTRGQQVTLRCSPKSGHDTVSWYQQALGQGPQFIFQYYEEEERQRGNFPDRFSGHQFPNYSSELNVNALLLGDSALYLCASSGTGTPYEQYFGPGTRLTVT.

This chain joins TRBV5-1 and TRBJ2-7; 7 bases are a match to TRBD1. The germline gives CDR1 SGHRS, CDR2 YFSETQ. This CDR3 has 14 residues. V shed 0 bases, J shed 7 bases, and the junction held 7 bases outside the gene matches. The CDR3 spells CASSLAQGVREQYF. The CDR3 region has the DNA TGCGCCAGCAGCTTGGCTCAGGGGGTCCGGGAGCAGTACTTC.

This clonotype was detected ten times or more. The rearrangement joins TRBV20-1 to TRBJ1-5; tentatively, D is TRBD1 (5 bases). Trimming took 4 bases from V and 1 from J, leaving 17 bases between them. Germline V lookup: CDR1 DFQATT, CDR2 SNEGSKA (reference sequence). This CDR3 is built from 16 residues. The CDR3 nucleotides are TGCAGTGCTAAAGTTATGGGGACGGAGAGCAATCAGCCCCAGCATTTT. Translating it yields CSAKVMGTESNQPQHF.

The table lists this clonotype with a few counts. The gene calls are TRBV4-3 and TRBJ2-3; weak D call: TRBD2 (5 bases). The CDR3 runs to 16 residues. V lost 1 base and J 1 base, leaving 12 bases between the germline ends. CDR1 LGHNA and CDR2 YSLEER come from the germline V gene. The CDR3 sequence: CASSQGPGRGTDTQYF. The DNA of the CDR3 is TGCGCCAGCAGCCAAGGGCCTGGGAGAGGCACAGATACGCAGTATTTT.

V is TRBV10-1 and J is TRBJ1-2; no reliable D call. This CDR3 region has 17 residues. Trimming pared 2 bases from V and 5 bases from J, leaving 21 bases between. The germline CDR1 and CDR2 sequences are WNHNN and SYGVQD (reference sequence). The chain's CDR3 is CASSEPRIGQDPYGYTF. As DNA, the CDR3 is TGCGCCAGCAGTGAGCCTCGAATTGGGCAAGATCCTTATGGCTACACCTTC.

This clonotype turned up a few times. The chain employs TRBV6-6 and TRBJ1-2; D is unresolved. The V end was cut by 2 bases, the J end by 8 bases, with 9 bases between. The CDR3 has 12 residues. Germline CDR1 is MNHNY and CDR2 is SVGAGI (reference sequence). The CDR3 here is CASSYAQRGYTF. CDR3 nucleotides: TGTGCCAGCAGTTACGCCCAAAGAGGCTACACCTTC.

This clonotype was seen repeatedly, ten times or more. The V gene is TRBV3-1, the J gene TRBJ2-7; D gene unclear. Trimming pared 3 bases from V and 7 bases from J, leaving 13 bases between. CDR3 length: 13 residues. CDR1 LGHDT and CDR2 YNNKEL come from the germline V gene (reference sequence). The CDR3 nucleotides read TGTGCCAGCAGCCAGAGAGGTACGAGTGAGCAGTACTTC. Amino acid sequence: CASSQRGTSEQYF.

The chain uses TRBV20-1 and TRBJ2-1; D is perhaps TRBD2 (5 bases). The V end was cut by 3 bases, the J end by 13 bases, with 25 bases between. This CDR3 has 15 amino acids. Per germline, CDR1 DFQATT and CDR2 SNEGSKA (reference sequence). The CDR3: CSASRADVRQRPQFF. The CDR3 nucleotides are TGCAGTGCTAGTAGAGCGGATGTAAGGCAGAGACCTCAGTTCTTC.

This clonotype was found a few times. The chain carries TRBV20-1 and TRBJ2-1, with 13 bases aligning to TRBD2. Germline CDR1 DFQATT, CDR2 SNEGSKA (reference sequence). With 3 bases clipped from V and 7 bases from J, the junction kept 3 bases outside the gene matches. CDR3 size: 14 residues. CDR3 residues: CSASRTSGRNEQFF. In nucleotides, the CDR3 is TGCAGTGCTAGTAGGACTAGCGGGAGAAATGAGCAGTTCTTC.